This TCR beta chain was found in a study of technical replicates of blood from a handful of donors. The CDR3 spans 15 residues. CDR1 MNHEY and CDR2 SMNVEV come from the germline V gene (reference sequence). The V segment lost 5 bases and the J segment 7 bases; nucleotides outside the gene matches: 13. Profiled with immunoSEQ multiplex PCR; TCRdb holds only in-frame clones, not every one. This table has about 59,000 clones, 90% to 95% appearing once. This sequence originates from a human donor in good health. Some clones in this sample may be carry-over from other donors' samples. The sequencing input was PBMCs. The chain recombines TRBV27 with TRBJ1-2; 7 bases fit TRBD1. The CDR3 DNA reads as TGTGCCAGCAGTCCACACCTAGACAGGGTTCTTGGCTACACCTTC. It translates to CASSPHLDRVLGYTF.